This T cell receptor beta chain was retrieved from a study of blood T cell repertoires in COVID-19. Study background: COVID-19 samples collected from the United States, Italy and Spain covered acute and convalescent phases.

The CDR3 has 13 amino acids. CDR1 and CDR2 from the germline V gene are MNHEY and SVGAGI. Trimming at V came to 6 bases and at J to 8 bases, leaving 7 bases not matched to a gene. TCRdb's table, derived via immunoSEQ multiplex PCR, lists solely in-frame clones and lacks some. The repertoire has under 60,000 clones, 75% to 90% of them found once; the top ten carry approximately 5.3%. The V call is TRBV6-5, the J call TRBJ1-3, with 7 bases aligning to TRBD1. What was sequenced was peripheral blood. This clonotype was obtained from a human donor in a cohort sampled during active COVID-19. The CDR3 sequence is CASRRQGGDTIYF. The CDR3 DNA sequence: TGTGCCAGCAGAAGACAGGGTGGGGACACCATATATTTT.